The 15 T cell receptor beta chains below all came from one sample that was sequenced in a study of T cells expressing NK-cell markers. TCRdb re-called the 5' RACE reads and catalogs CDR3 proteins one per entry, DNA excluded. The sample yields fewer than 550,000 distinct CDR3 sequences, of which the top ten take up 1.4%. Source material: blood T cells: a sorted CD56 or NKG2C T cell subset, CD4+ or CD8+ T cells, or bulk PBMC T cells (not recorded which). The receptors originated from a woman aged 45-65 years in good health.

The rearrangement uses TRBV11-2 and TRBJ1-5. CDR1 and CDR2 from the germline V gene are SGHAT and FQNNGV. This CDR3 spans 15 amino acids. The CDR3 reads CASSLGLGRNQPQHF.

The chain uses TRBV12-3 or TRBV12-4 and TRBJ2-7; TCRdb lists TRBD1, though no DNA is available to test this call. The CDR3 totals 13 residues. The CDR3 sequence: CASSTPGQGEQYF.

The V gene is TRBV9, the J gene TRBJ2-3; the TCRdb call, TRBD1, lacks DNA for checking. Germline CDR1 is SGDLS and CDR2 is YYNGEE. The CDR3 spans 15 residues. The CDR3 sequence is CASSLEGAPLDTQYF.

This sequence joins TRBV12-3 or TRBV12-4 and TRBJ2-4; with no DNA, the TCRdb D assignment of TRBD2 cannot be verified. This CDR3 has 15 residues. This CDR3 is CASRPAGGEGNIQYF.

The V call is TRBV6-5, the J call TRBJ2-7; checking the TCRdb D call of TRBD2 is not possible without DNA. Germline values: CDR1 MNHEY, CDR2 SVGAGI. The CDR3 spans 15 residues. CDR3 protein: CASSYAKRGVYEQYF.

V gene TRBV29-1 combines with J gene TRBJ2-3; TCRdb outputs TRBD2, but without DNA this stays unchecked. CDR3 size: 14 residues. CDR1 is SQVTM, CDR2 ANQGSEA, per germline. CDR3 sequence: CSVRLAGLADTQYF.

The chain employs TRBV20-1 and TRBJ2-1; TCRdb proposes TRBD2, but this gene call is untestable without DNA. Germline CDR1 and CDR2: DFQATT and SNEGSKA (reference sequence). CDR3 length: 11 amino acids. CDR3 in amino acids: CSARVQSGQFF.

The rearrangement joins TRBV7-9 to TRBJ1-3. Germline-derived CDR1 and CDR2 are SEHNR and FQNEAQ (reference sequence). The CDR3 is 13 amino acids. The CDR3 spells CASSLMDGNTIYF.

The chain uses TRBV7-8 and TRBJ2-5; no DNA is available, so the TRBD2 call from TCRdb remains unchecked. The CDR3 contains 16 residues. The germline gives CDR1 SGHVS, CDR2 FQNEAQ. CDR3 region: CASSFLTSGRGETQYF.

The rearrangement links TRBV4-1 to TRBJ1-2. Germline V gives CDR1 MGHRA, CDR2 YSYEKL. The CDR3 consists of 13 residues. CDR3: CASSQVQSYGYTF.

V is TRBV7-2 and J is TRBJ2-3. Per germline, CDR1 SGHTA and CDR2 FQGNSA. The CDR3 consists of 12 residues. CDR3 protein: CASSSSLGTQYF.

V gene TRBV29-1 combines with J gene TRBJ2-1. The CDR3 spans 13 residues. Germline V gene data show CDR1 as SQVTM and CDR2 as ANQGSEA. The CDR3 region is CSVGMVSYNEQFF.

The V and J genes are TRBV29-1 and TRBJ2-7. Germline V gene sequence: CDR1 SQVTM, CDR2 ANQGSEA. The CDR3 is made up of 12 amino acids. CDR3 sequence reads: CSVESSGNEQYF.

The J gene is TRBJ2-7, the V gene TRBV3-1; TCRdb designates TRBD1, a call that cannot be tested without DNA. Germline V gene lookup returns CDR1 LGHDT and CDR2 YNNKEL (reference sequence). The CDR3 covers 16 residues. The CDR3 loop is CASSSSRAGGNYEQYF.

J is TRBJ2-5 and V is TRBV4-1; TCRdb names TRBD1, which stays unverified in the absence of DNA. The CDR3 is 14 residues long. CDR1 is MGHRA and CDR2 is YSYEKL in the germline V gene. CDR3 amino acids: CASSQGDRDETQYF.